This T cell receptor beta chain emerged from a study of cytomegalovirus exposure and HLA in healthy donors. Study-wide results and limits: There were some 150 TCR beta chains listed as cytomegalovirus-associated. Specific recognition of CMV antigens was confirmed in vitro for a few chains (all CMV-associated).

Here immunoSEQ multiplex PCR was the method, and the copy in TCRdb shows in-frame clones only, minus some. Altogether 170,000 or so clones are present, about 80% being singletons, with the ten largest covering approximately 3%. As concerns this clone: The antigen remains undetermined.

Germline V CDR1 and CDR2: MGHRA, YSYEKL. With 2 bases removed from V and 4 bases from J, the gap between germline ends came to 15 bases. The CDR3 sequence is 15 residues long. The receptor was isolated from a woman aged 18 to 35 in good health and CMV-seropositive. What was sequenced was PBMCs. The chain joins TRBV4-1 to TRBJ2-7; perhaps TRBD2 as D (5 bases). The CDR3 DNA is TGCGCCAGCAGCCAACCGACACGAGGGCGATACGAGCAGTACTTC. Its protein is CASSQPTRGRYEQYF.